These 32 T cell receptor beta chains share one sample of origin, sequenced in a study of T cell repertoires in cytomegalovirus infection. TCRdb re-called the reads with MiXCR, one entry per CDR3 protein. This table holds tens of thousands of distinct CDR3 sequences, 20% found once. What these receptors recognize is not known. The specimen comprised CD8+ T cells from cultured PBMCs, sampled from culture after CMV antigen stimulation. All receptors come from a human donor in good health (CMV status not recorded). Some clones in this sample may be carry-over from other donors' samples.

The chain employs TRBV7-2 and TRBJ2-7, with TRBD1 as a possible D gene (5 bases). The CDR3 spans 13 residues. Trimming took off 6 bases at V and 3 bases at J, with 12 bases between the two ends. CDR1 and CDR2 (germline): SGHTA, FQGNSA. The CDR3 DNA follows: TGTGCCAGCAGACTGGGGCGCAACTACGAGCAGTACTTC. This codes for CASRLGRNYEQYF.

The V and J genes are TRBV7-9 and TRBJ1-1, with D tentatively TRBD1 (6 bases). Trimming pared 8 bases from V and 5 bases from J, leaving 12 bases between. The CDR3 sequence is 12 residues long. Germline V gives CDR1 SEHNR, CDR2 FQNEAQ (reference sequence). CDR3 bases: TGTGCCAGCGGGAGAGGGGGGACTGAAGCTTTCTTT. Translated, it gives CASGRGGTEAFF.

The chain joins TRBV7-6 to TRBJ2-1; TRBD2 matches 9 bases. CDR3 length equals 17 residues. The J segment lost 7 bases and the V segment lost 1 base, leaving 11 bases of the junction unmatched. The V gene's germline CDR1 is SGHVS and CDR2 FNYEAQ. The CDR3 protein is CASSLGLAGSPGNEQFF. The CDR3 nucleotides are TGTGCCAGCAGCTTAGGCCTAGCGGGGTCCCCTGGGAATGAGCAGTTCTTC.

The table lists this clonotype with a few counts. The chain couples TRBV4-1 to TRBJ2-1, with D possibly being TRBD1 or TRBD2 (6 bases each). There are 14 residues in the CDR3. Germline loops: CDR1 MGHRA, CDR2 YSYEKL. Trimming removed 8 bases at V and 8 bases at J, with 19 bases between. DNA for the CDR3: TGCGCCAGCTCCCAGAGGGGGGCTATCGATGAGCAGTTCTTC. It encodes CASSQRGAIDEQFF.

A few counts support this clonotype. The chain has TRBV7-6 and TRBJ2-3; D is undetermined. Trimming took 0 bases from V and 2 from J, leaving 9 bases between them. Germline V gives CDR1 SGHVS, CDR2 FNYEAQ. The CDR3 is made up of 15 amino acids. For the CDR3, the DNA is TGTGCCAGCAGCTTAGCGGGGTCTCCCACAGATACGCAGTATTTT. Translating gives CASSLAGSPTDTQYF.

The chain employs TRBV6-2 or TRBV6-3 and TRBJ1-1; 11 bases are shared with TRBD1. The germline V gene has CDR1 MNHEY and CDR2 SVGEGT. V gave up 1 base and J gave up 4 bases; unmatched junction bases: 2. This CDR3 region has 15 residues. The CDR3 bases are TGTGCCAGCAGTTACTTGGGACAGGGGGTCACTGAAGCTTTCTTT. As protein: CASSYLGQGVTEAFF.

The sample holds one count of this clonotype. The chain joins TRBV7-8 to TRBJ1-3, with 9 bases fitting TRBD1. CDR3 length: 15 residues. Trimming cost V 1 base and J 7 bases; bases outside gene matches: 5. Germline V lookup: CDR1 SGHVS, CDR2 FQNEAQ. Here the CDR3 reads CASSLEWDRANTIYF. CDR3 DNA sequence: TGTGCCAGCAGCTTAGAGTGGGACAGGGCGAACACCATATATTTT. The complete variable domain, with remaining parts taken from reference TRBV7-8 and TRBJ1-3, reads GAGVSQSPRYKVAKRGQDVALRCDPISGHVSLFWYQQALGQGPEFLTYFQNEAQLDKSGLPSDRFFAERPEGSVSTLKIQRTQQEDSAVYLCASSLEWDRANTIYFGEGSWLTVV.

In its sample, this clonotype was seen a few times. The V call is TRBV7-8, the J call TRBJ2-6; D is unclear. The germline V gene encodes CDR1 SGHVS and CDR2 FQNEAQ. CDR3 length: 17 amino acids. Trimming took off 2 bases at V and 0 bases at J, with 11 bases between the two ends. This CDR3 is CASSLKGYDSGANVLTF. Here the CDR3 DNA reads TGTGCCAGCAGCTTAAAAGGTTACGACTCTGGGGCCAACGTCCTGACTTTC.

The V call is TRBV7-6, the J call TRBJ2-1, with a weak D call TRBD2 (6 bases). This CDR3 has 13 amino acids. Deletions cut 5 bases from V and 9 bases from J, with 14 bases between. Germline CDR1 is SGHVS and CDR2 is FNYEAQ. The CDR3 DNA reads TGTGCCAGCAGCCCCGGGACTTCCGTTGAGCAGTTCTTC. It translates to CASSPGTSVEQFF.

This sequence joins TRBV7-2 and TRBJ1-2; D remains unclear. From germline, CDR1 is SGHTA and CDR2 FQGNSA. The CDR3 extends over 15 amino acids. Trimming shortened V by 1 base and J by 0 bases, and 9 bases separated the two germline ends. The chain's CDR3 is CASSLEGQPNYGYTF. The CDR3 region has the DNA TGTGCCAGCAGCTTAGAAGGGCAGCCTAACTATGGCTACACCTTC.

This clonotype has just a few counts. The rearrangement uses TRBV7-2 and TRBJ1-6; tentative D call: TRBD1 (5 bases). This CDR3 comprises 18 residues. V lost 5 bases, J lost 2 bases, and 19 bases lay in between. Per germline, CDR1 SGHTA and CDR2 FQGNSA. CDR3 nucleotides: TGTGCCAGCAGCCAAGCCACCGGGGCGGGCGCCTATAATTCACCCCTCCACTTT. Protein: CASSQATGAGAYNSPLHF.

This clonotype was counted only a few times. The chain joins TRBV12-3 or TRBV12-4 to TRBJ1-5; D is unresolved. Trimming removed 2 bases at V and 5 bases at J, with 7 bases between. The CDR3 contains 13 residues. CDR3 region: CASSLRPDQPQHF. The DNA of the CDR3 is TGTGCCAGCAGTTTAAGGCCGGATCAGCCCCAGCATTTT.

This rearrangement joins TRBV7-2 to TRBJ2-1, with D perhaps TRBD2 (6 bases). CDR3 size: 13 residues. Trimming cost V 5 bases and J 9 bases, with 14 bases left between them. In germline, CDR1 is SGHTA, CDR2 FQGNSA. The CDR3 loop is CASSPRGSGEQFF. The DNA of the CDR3 is TGTGCCAGCAGCCCCCGGGGTAGCGGTGAGCAGTTCTTC.

The chain carries TRBV6-2 or TRBV6-3 and TRBJ2-1, with D uncertain. V lost 2 bases, J lost 10 bases, and 3 bases lay in between. The CDR3 loop spans 10 amino acids. Germline CDR1 and CDR2: MNHEY and SVGEGT. CDR3 DNA sequence: TGTGCCAGCAGTTACAGCGAGCAGTTCTTC. Protein product: CASSYSEQFF.

This clonotype was detected only a few times. The rearrangement joins TRBV6-6 to TRBJ2-5; no definite D call. This CDR3 comprises 15 residues. Germline V lookup: CDR1 MNHNY, CDR2 SVGAGI (reference sequence). V lost 2 bases to trimming and J lost 4 bases, with 14 bases between them. The CDR3 DNA reads TGTGCCAGCAGTTACGGCACTTCTGCGTTAGAGACCCAGTACTTC. Protein: CASSYGTSALETQYF.

This clonotype was seen a handful of times. The V gene is TRBV7-9, the J gene TRBJ1-1; 7 bases are a match to TRBD1. The CDR3 is 16 residues long. CDR1 is SEHNR and CDR2 is FQNEAQ in the germline V gene (reference sequence). The V gene end was trimmed by 7 bases and the J gene end by 5 bases; junction bases not matched to a gene: 16. The CDR3 DNA sequence: TGTGCCAGCACCTCCCCCCCCCCGAGGGGGCGGACTGAAGCTTTCTTT. As protein: CASTSPPPRGRTEAFF.

This clonotype was observed a few times. The chain combines TRBV6-5 with TRBJ2-5; TRBD2 aligns across 7 bases. V trimming: 4 bases; J trimming: 2 bases; junction bases outside the gene matches: 4. There are 14 residues in the CDR3. Germline assignment: CDR1 MNHEY and CDR2 SVGAGI. The CDR3 region is CASSSRGVQETQYF. CDR3 nucleotides: TGTGCCAGCAGTTCTCGGGGGGTTCAAGAGACCCAGTACTTC.

Only a few counts were recorded for this clonotype. This chain joins TRBV7-2 and TRBJ2-7; no firm D call. V was trimmed by 1 base and J by 6 bases, leaving 4 bases between them. The V gene's germline CDR1 is SGHTA and CDR2 FQGNSA. The CDR3 is 11 residues long. The CDR3 sequence is CASSLGAEQYF. For the CDR3, the DNA is TGTGCCAGCAGCTTAGGGGCCGAGCAGTACTTC.

The V gene is TRBV6-8, the J gene TRBJ2-7; unclear D gene. The germline V gene encodes CDR1 MNHGY and CDR2 SAAAGT. The CDR3 has 12 residues. V was cut by 4 bases and J by 2 bases, with 6 bases left in between. The CDR3 region has the DNA TGTGCCAGCAGTTCCTCCGCCTACGAGCAGTACTTC. Amino acid sequence: CASSSSAYEQYF.

This clonotype was observed a few times. The gene calls are TRBV7-2 and TRBJ2-4; D is ambiguous. Trimming took 3 bases from V and 9 from J, leaving 21 bases between them. Germline CDR1 SGHTA, CDR2 FQGNSA. This CDR3 has 16 amino acids. CDR3 DNA: TGTGCCAGCAGCTTGAGACGAGAATCAGGAGTAGGCATTCAGTACTTC. Protein sequence: CASSLRRESGVGIQYF.

In this sample, this clonotype turned up a few times. V is TRBV4-1 and J is TRBJ2-7; 7 bases map to TRBD1. V trimming: 0 bases; J trimming: 7 bases; junction bases outside the gene matches: 9. The CDR3 covers 15 residues. The germline gives CDR1 MGHRA, CDR2 YSYEKL. DNA of the CDR3: TGCGCCAGCAGCCAAGAGCAGGGGGATACGGAAGAGCAGTACTTC. It is translated as CASSQEQGDTEEQYF.

The gene calls are TRBV28 and TRBJ2-1, with no clear D. Looked up from germline, CDR1 is MDHEN and CDR2 is SYDVKM. V was cut by 6 bases and J by 3 bases, with 12 bases left in between. The CDR3 extends over 14 amino acids. In DNA form, the CDR3 reads TGTGCCAGCAGGCGTATGACGGGCTACAATGAGCAGTTCTTC. This encodes CASRRMTGYNEQFF. The full variable domain, completed using reference TRBV28 and TRBJ2-1, is DVKVTQSSRYLVKRTGEKVFLECVQDMDHENMFWYRQDPGLGLRLIYFSYDVKMKEKGDIPEGYSVSREKKERFSLILESASTNQTSMYLCASRRMTGYNEQFFGPGTRLTVL.

This clonotype appeared a few times. V gene TRBV7-2 combines with J gene TRBJ1-3; D call uncertain. The CDR3 loop spans 16 amino acids. Germline V gene lookup returns CDR1 SGHTA and CDR2 FQGNSA. V lost 5 bases, J lost 2 bases, and 16 bases lay in between. In DNA, the CDR3 is TGTGCCAGCAGCCACTTAGAGGCGTTTCCTGGAAACACCATATATTTT. It codes for CASSHLEAFPGNTIYF.

J is TRBJ2-7 and V is TRBV2; D is undetermined. Germline V gene sequence: CDR1 SNHLY, CDR2 FYNNEI. The CDR3 consists of 14 residues. Trimming left V 3 bases short and J 1 base short, with 10 bases between. This CDR3 is CASSEGVGSYEQYF. The CDR3 DNA is TGTGCCAGCAGTGAGGGTGTAGGATCCTACGAGCAGTACTTC. The full variable domain, its missing parts supplied by reference TRBV2 and TRBJ2-7, is EPEVTQTPSHQVTQMGQEVILRCVPISNHLYFYWYRQILGQKVEFLVSFYNNEISEKSEIFDDQFSVERPDGSNFTLKIRSTKLEDSAMYFCASSEGVGSYEQYFGPGTRLTVT.

This clonotype has a handful of counts. J is TRBJ2-3 and V is TRBV7-2; 11 positions agree with TRBD2. This CDR3 region has 20 residues. The V and J ends lost 1 base and 8 bases, in that order; junction bases with no gene match: 20. CDR1 is SGHTA, CDR2 FQGNSA, per germline. Here the CDR3 DNA reads TGTGCCAGCAGCTTAGTTCGGGCTAGCGGGGGGTCGGTGTTAGCTGGTACGCAGTATTTT. Protein sequence: CASSLVRASGGSVLAGTQYF.

The chain joins TRBV4-3 to TRBJ1-1; D might be TRBD1 (6 bases). The germline gives CDR1 LGHNA, CDR2 YSLEER. The CDR3 contains 13 residues. The V end lost 3 bases, the J end lost 7 bases, and 12 bases lay between the germline ends. This chain's CDR3 is CASSQAGASEAFF. CDR3 DNA sequence: TGCGCCAGCAGCCAGGCGGGGGCGAGTGAAGCTTTCTTT.

This clonotype has just a few counts. The V call is TRBV7-2, the J call TRBJ1-5; 8 nucleotides match TRBD1. Per the germline V gene, CDR1 is SGHTA and CDR2 is FQGNSA. V was clipped by 3 bases and J by 3 bases; unmatched bases: 4. The CDR3 has 15 residues. The CDR3 spells CASSLQGAVNQPQHF. The CDR3 DNA sequence: TGTGCCAGCAGCTTGCAGGGGGCAGTCAATCAGCCCCAGCATTTT.

The chain employs TRBV6-6 and TRBJ1-1; D not resolved. This CDR3 has 15 residues. V lost 2 bases to trimming and J lost 2 bases, with 12 bases between them. The germline V gene has CDR1 MNHNY and CDR2 SVGAGI (reference sequence). The CDR3, as DNA: TGTGCCAGCAGTTACCTCCAGATGGAAAACACTGAAGCTTTCTTT. It translates to CASSYLQMENTEAFF.

This sequence joins TRBV2 and TRBJ2-4; 8 bases map to TRBD1. This CDR3 comprises 19 residues. The V and J ends lost 2 bases and 0 bases, in that order; junction bases with no gene match: 12. Germline V gives CDR1 SNHLY, CDR2 FYNNEI. CDR3 sequence: CASSEQTGALIIAKNIQYF. Written as DNA, the CDR3 is TGTGCCAGCAGTGAACAGACAGGGGCCCTTATCATAGCCAAAAACATTCAGTACTTC.

This clonotype has only a few counts. The chain combines TRBV12-3 or TRBV12-4 with TRBJ1-2; D may be TRBD1 (5 bases). V was cut by 5 bases and J by 5 bases, with 12 bases left in between. The CDR3 is 13 residues long. The chain's CDR3 is CASSEAGKYGYTF. The CDR3 DNA is TGTGCCAGCAGTGAGGCAGGGAAGTATGGCTACACCTTC.

At least ten counts were recorded for this clonotype. The gene calls are TRBV6-2 or TRBV6-3 and TRBJ1-5; D not certain. Germline CDR1 is MNHEY and CDR2 is SVGEGT. V was trimmed by 3 bases and J by 3 bases, leaving 6 bases between them. This CDR3 region has 13 residues. DNA of the CDR3: TGTGCCAGCAGTTATGAGTTCAATCAGCCCCAGCATTTT. As protein: CASSYEFNQPQHF.

The CDR3 region has the DNA TGTGCCAGCTTCTCCACGGGGGGGGGCCTCCAAGAGACCCAGTACTTC. This encodes CASFSTGGGLQETQYF. This chain uses TRBV7-6 with TRBJ2-5, with 8 nucleotides matching TRBD2. This CDR3 is built from 16 residues. The V and J ends lost 8 bases and 1 base, in that order; junction bases with no gene match: 12. Germline CDR1 reads SGHVS; CDR2 reads FNYEAQ.